This T cell receptor beta chain was found in a study of shared clonotypes between healthy human individuals. The overall study: The cohort comprised a couple of women and a few men. Their ages spanned 18 to 49 years.

Genomic DNA, for the unsorted samples, came from about 90 million PBMCs. Authors' data handling: ImmunoSEQ gave junction-only sequences without quality scores, so filtering differed. Using immunoSEQ multiplex PCR, the repertoire was profiled, and TCRdb retains in-frame clones only, with some absent. The DNA gave D and trimming, while V, J and clone size come from that table. The sample shows roughly 450,000 clones, 79% of them seen only once. The V and J ends lost 3 bases and 4 bases, in that order; junction bases with no gene match: 4. CDR3 length: 15 residues. CDR1 is SGHRS, CDR2 YFSETQ, per germline.

The chain couples TRBV5-1 to TRBJ2-2; 9 bases are a match to TRBD2. This TCR derives from a woman aged 40 to 49 in good health. Some clones in this sample may be carry-over from other donors' samples. The sequencing input was PBMCs. In DNA form, the CDR3 reads TGCGCCAGCAGCTCCGGGACTAGCTTCACCGGGGAGCTGTTTTTT. It is translated as CASSSGTSFTGELFF.